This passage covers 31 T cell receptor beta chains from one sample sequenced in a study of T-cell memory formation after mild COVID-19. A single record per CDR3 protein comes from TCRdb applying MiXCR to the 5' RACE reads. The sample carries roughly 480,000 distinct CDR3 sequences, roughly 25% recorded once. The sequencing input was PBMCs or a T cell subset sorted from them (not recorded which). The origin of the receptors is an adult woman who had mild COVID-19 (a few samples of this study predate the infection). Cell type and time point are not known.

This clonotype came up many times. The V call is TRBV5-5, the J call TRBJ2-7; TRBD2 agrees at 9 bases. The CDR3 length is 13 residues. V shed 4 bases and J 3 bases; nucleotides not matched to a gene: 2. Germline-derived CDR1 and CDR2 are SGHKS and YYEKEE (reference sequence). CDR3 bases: TGTGCCAGCAGCCAGACTAGCGGCTACGAGCAGTACTTC. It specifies CASSQTSGYEQYF.

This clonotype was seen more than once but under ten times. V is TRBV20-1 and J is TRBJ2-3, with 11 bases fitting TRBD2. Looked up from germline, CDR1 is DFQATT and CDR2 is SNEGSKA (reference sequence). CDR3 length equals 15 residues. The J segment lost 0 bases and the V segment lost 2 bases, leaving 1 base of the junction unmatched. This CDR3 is CSARRTSGSTDTQYF. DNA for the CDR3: TGCAGTGCTAGACGGACTAGCGGGAGCACAGATACGCAGTATTTT.

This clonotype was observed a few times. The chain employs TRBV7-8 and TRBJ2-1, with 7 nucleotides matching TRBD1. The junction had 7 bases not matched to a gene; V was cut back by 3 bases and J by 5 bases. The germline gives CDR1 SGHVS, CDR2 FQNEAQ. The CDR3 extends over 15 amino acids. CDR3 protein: CASSLRGQAHNEQFF. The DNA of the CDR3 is TGTGCCAGCAGCTTGCGTGGACAGGCACACAATGAGCAGTTCTTC.

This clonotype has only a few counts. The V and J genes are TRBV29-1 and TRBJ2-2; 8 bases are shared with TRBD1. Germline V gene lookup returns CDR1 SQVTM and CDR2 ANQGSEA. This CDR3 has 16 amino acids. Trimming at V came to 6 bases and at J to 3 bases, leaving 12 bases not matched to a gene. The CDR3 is CSVLASGTGYTGELFF. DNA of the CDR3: TGCAGCGTACTCGCTTCCGGGACAGGATACACCGGGGAGCTGTTTTTT.

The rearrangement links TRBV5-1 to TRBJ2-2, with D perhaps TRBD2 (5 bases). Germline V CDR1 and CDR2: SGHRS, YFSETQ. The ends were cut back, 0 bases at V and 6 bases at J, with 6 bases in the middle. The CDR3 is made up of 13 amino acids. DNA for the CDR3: TGCGCCAGCAGCTTGGATAGCGCCGGGGAGCTGTTTTTT. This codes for CASSLDSAGELFF.

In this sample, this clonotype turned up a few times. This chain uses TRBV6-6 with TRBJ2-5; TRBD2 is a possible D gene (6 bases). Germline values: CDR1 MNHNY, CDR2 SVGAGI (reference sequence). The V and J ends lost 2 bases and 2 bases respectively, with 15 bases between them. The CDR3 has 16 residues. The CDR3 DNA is TGTGCCAGCAGTTACAGCAGGGTGCGGGAACAAGAGACCCAGTACTTC. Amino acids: CASSYSRVREQETQYF.

CDR3 sequence reads: CASSDSGNEQYF. In DNA, the CDR3 is TGTGCCAGCAGTGACTCTGGTAACGAGCAGTACTTC. The chain is built from TRBV6-4 and TRBJ2-7; D call uncertain. This CDR3 is built from 12 residues. CDR1 MRHNA and CDR2 SNTAGT come from the germline V gene. The V end was cut by 0 bases, the J end by 5 bases, with 5 bases between.

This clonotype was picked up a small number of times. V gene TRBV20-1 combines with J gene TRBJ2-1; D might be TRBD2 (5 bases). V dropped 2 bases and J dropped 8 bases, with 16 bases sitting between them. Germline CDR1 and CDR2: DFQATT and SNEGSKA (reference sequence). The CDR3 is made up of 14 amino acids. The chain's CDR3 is CSARPVPGIDEQFF. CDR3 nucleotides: TGCAGTGCTAGACCCGTTCCCGGGATTGATGAGCAGTTCTTC.

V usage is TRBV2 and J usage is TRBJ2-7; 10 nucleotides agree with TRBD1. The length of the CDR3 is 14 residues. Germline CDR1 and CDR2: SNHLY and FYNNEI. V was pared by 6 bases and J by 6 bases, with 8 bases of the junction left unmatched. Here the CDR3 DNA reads TGTGCCAGCAGAACCGGGACAGGGGTCTCCGAGCAGTACTTC. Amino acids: CASRTGTGVSEQYF.

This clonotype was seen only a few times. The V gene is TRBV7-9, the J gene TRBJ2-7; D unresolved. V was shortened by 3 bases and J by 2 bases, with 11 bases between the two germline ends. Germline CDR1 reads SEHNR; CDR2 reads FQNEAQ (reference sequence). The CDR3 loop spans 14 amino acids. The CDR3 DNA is TGTGCCAGCAGCTTTGGAACCAGGCCCTACGAGCAGTACTTC. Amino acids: CASSFGTRPYEQYF.

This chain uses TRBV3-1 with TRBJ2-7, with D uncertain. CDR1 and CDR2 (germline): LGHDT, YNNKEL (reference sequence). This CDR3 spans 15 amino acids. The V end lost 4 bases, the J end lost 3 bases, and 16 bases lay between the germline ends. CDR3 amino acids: CASSPGPSGFYEQYF. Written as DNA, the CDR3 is TGTGCCAGCAGCCCAGGCCCGTCCGGGTTCTACGAGCAGTACTTC.

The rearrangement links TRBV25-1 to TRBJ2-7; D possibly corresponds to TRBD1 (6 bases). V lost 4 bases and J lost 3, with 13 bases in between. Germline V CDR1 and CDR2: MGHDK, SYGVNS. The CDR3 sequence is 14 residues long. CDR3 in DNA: TGTGCCAGCAGTGGCCCAGGGGCAAACTACGAGCAGTACTTC. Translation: CASSGPGANYEQYF.

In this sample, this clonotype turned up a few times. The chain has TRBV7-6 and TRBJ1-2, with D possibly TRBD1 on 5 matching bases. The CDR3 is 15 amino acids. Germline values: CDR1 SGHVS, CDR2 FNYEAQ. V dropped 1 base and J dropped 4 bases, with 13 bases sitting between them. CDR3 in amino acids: CASSLGANRLYGYTF. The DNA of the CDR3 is TGTGCCAGCAGCTTAGGGGCCAACAGGCTCTATGGCTACACCTTC.

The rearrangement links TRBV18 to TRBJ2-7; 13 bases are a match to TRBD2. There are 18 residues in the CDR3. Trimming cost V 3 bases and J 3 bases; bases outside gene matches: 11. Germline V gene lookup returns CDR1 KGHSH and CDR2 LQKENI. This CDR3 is CASSPVSRGTSGNYEQYF. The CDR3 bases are TGTGCCAGCTCACCTGTCTCCCGCGGGACTAGCGGGAACTACGAGCAGTACTTC.

The CDR3, as DNA: TGTGCCAGCAGCCAAGATCAGTATACGCAGTATTTT. It is translated as CASSQDQYTQYF. The rearrangement joins TRBV14 to TRBJ2-3; D unclear. The germline V gene encodes CDR1 SGHDN and CDR2 FVKESK. This CDR3 has 12 residues. The germline V and J ends were trimmed by 0 bases and 7 bases, with 5 bases remaining between them.

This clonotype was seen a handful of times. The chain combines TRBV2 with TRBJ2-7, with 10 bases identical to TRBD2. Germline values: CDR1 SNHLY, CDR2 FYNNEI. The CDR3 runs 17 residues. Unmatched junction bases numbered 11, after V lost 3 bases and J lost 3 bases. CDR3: CASSEWLAGAPDYEQYF. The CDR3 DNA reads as TGTGCCAGCAGTGAGTGGCTAGCGGGGGCACCTGACTACGAGCAGTACTTC.

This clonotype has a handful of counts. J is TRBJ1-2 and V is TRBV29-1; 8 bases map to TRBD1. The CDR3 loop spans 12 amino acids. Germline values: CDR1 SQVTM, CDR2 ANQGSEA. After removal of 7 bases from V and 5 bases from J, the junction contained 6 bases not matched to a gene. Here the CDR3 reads CSGTGWGYGYTF. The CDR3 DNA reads TGCAGCGGGACAGGGTGGGGGTATGGCTACACCTTC.

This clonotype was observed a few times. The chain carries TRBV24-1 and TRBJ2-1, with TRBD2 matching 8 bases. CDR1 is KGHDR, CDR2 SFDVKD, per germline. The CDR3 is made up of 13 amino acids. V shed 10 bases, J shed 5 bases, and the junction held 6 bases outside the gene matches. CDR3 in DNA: TGTGCCACGCGGGGAGCGGGGGACAATGAGCAGTTCTTC. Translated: CATRGAGDNEQFF.

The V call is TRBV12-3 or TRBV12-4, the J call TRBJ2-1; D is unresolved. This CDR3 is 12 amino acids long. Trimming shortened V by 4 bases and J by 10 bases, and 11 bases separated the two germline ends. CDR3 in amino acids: CASSSDREEQFF. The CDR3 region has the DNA TGTGCCAGCAGTTCAGATAGAGAGGAGCAGTTCTTC.

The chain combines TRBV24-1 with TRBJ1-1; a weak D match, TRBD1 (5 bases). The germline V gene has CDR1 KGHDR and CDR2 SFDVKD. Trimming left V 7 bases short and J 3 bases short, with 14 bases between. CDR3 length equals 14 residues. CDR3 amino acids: CATSPGGKDTEAFF. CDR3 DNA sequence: TGTGCCACCAGCCCGGGGGGAAAGGACACTGAAGCTTTCTTT.

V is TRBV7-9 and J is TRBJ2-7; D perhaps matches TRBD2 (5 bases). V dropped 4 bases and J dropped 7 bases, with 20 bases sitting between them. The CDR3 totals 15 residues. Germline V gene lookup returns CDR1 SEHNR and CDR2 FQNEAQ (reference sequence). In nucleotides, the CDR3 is TGTGCCAGCAGCTCGAAGGTAACGAGAGGGCGAGAGCAGTACTTC. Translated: CASSSKVTRGREQYF.

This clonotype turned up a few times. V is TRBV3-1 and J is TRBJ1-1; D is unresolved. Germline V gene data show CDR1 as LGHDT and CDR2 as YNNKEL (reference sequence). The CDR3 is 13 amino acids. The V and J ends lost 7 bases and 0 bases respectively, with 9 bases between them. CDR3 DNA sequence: TGTGCCAGCAAATGGGGTATGAACACTGAAGCTTTCTTT. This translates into CASKWGMNTEAFF. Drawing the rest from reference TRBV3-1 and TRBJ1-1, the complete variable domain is DTAVSQTPKYLVTQMGNDKSIKCEQNLGHDTMYWYKQDSKKFLKIMFSYNNKELIINETVPNRFSPKSPDKAHLNLHINSLELGDSAVYFCASKWGMNTEAFFGQGTRLTVV.

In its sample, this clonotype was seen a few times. For the CDR3, the DNA is TGTGCCAGCAGTGCCCGAATGGGACAGCAAGAGACCCAGTACTTC. The encoded protein is CASSARMGQQETQYF. The chain carries TRBV2 and TRBJ2-5; the match to TRBD1 covers 7 bases. The V gene's germline CDR1 is SNHLY and CDR2 FYNNEI. With 4 bases clipped from V and 2 bases from J, the junction kept 7 bases outside the gene matches. The CDR3 has 15 residues.

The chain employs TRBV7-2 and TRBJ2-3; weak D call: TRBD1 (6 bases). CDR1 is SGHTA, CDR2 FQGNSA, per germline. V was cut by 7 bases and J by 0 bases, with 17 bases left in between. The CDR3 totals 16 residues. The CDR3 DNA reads TGTGCCAGCACCATATTTCAGGGGCCAAGCACAGATACGCAGTATTTT. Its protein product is CASTIFQGPSTDTQYF.

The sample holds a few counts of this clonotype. CDR3 amino acids: CASSALRDTISYNEQFF. The CDR3 DNA reads TGTGCCAGCAGCGCTCTCCGGGACACCATCTCCTACAATGAGCAGTTCTTC. The chain carries TRBV9 and TRBJ2-1, with a weak D call TRBD1 (6 bases). The V end lost 3 bases, the J end lost 0 bases, and 16 bases lay between the germline ends. This CDR3 spans 17 amino acids. Germline CDR1 is SGDLS and CDR2 is YYNGEE.

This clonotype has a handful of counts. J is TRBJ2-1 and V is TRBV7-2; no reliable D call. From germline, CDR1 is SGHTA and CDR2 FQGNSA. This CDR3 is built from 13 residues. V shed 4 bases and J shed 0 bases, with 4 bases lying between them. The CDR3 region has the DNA TGTGCCAGCAGCTATAGCTCCTACAATGAGCAGTTCTTC. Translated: CASSYSSYNEQFF.

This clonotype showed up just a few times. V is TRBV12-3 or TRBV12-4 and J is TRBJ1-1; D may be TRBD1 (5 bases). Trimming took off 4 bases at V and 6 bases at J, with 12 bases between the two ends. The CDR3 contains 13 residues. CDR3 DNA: TGTGCCAGCAGTTCAACTCAGGGCTCTGAAGCTTTCTTT. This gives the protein CASSSTQGSEAFF.

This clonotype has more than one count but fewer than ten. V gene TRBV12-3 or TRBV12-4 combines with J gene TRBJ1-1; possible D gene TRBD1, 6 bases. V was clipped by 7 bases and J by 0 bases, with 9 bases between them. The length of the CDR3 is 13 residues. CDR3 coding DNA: TGTGCCAGCACCAGGGGTTTGAACACTGAAGCTTTCTTT. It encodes CASTRGLNTEAFF.

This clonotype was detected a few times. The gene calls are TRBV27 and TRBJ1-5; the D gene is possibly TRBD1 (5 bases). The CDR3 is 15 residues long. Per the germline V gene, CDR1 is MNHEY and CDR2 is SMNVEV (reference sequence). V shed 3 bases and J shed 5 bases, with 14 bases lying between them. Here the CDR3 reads CASSLSWGLYQPQHF. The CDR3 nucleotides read TGTGCCAGCAGTTTGTCTTGGGGCCTTTATCAGCCCCAGCATTTT.

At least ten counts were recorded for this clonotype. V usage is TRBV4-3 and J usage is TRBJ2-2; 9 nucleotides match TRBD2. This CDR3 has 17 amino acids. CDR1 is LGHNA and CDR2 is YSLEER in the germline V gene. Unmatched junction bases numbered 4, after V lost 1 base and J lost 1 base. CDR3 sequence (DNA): TGCGCCAGCAGCCAAGGCTTTAGCGGGAGGAACACCGGGGAGCTGTTTTTT. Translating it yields CASSQGFSGRNTGELFF.

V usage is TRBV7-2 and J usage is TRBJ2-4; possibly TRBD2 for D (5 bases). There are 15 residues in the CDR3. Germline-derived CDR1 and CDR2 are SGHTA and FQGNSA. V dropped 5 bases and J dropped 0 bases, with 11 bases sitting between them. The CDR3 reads CASSTRREAKNIQYF. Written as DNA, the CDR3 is TGTGCCAGCAGCACCAGACGGGAAGCCAAAAACATTCAGTACTTC.